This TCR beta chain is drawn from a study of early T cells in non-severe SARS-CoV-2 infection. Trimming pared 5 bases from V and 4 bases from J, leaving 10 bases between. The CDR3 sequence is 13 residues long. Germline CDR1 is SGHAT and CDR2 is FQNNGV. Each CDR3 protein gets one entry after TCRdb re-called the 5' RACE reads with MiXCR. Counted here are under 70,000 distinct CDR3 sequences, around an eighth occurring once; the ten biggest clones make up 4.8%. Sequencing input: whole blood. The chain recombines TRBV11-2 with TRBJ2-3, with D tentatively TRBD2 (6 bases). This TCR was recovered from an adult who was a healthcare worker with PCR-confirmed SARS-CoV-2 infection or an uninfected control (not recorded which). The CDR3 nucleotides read TGTGCCAGCAGCACCGGGACTCCAGATACGCAGTATTTT. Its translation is CASSTGTPDTQYF.